This T cell receptor beta chain is from a study of CD8+ T cells in alopecia areata. Looking at the study overall: A 6-month period off drug followed tofacitinib, which lasted 6 to 18 months.

The CDR3 length is 14 residues. The germline CDR1 and CDR2 sequences are MGHRA and YSYEKL. The trim removed 4 bases at V and 4 bases at J, leaving 2 bases unmatched. Treatment reported: oral pan-JAK inhibitor, 5-10 mg twice daily. Extracted RNA was reverse transcribed, and the resulting cDNA served as sequencing template. Libraries were prepared by immunoSEQ multiplex PCR; TCRdb keeps only in-frame clonotypes and omits some of them. The table lists some 210,000 clones, more than 60% of them singletons. This specimen consisted of CD4+ T cells sorted from blood, obtained at week 44, from a patient treated with tofacitinib. This sequence joins TRBV4-1 and TRBJ1-5; 9 positions agree with TRBD1. The clonotype comes from a human donor with alopecia areata. DNA of the CDR3: TGCGCCAGCAGCCGGACAGGGGAGAATCAGCCCCAGCATTTT. This sequence encodes CASSRTGENQPQHF.